The clone carrying this T cell receptor (beta chain) was detected many times. The TCR beta CDR3 regions underwent amplification using RNA transcripts as the source. HTBI primers were used for first-round RT-PCR of the TCR CDR3. TCRdb reprocessed the multiplex PCR reads via MiXCR and lists one record per CDR3 protein. Seen here are about 350,000 distinct CDR3 sequences, approximately 14% observed once, and the top ten hold 20% to 25%. With 5 bases removed from V and 7 bases from J, the gap between germline ends came to 30 bases. Germline values: CDR1 MNHNS, CDR2 SASEGT. The CDR3 sequence is 19 residues long. This record belongs to a study of T cells in Graves' hyperthyroidism and ophthalmopathy.

The TCR sequence derives from a woman younger than 45 with Graves' hyperthyroidism. The J gene is TRBJ1-3, the V gene TRBV6-1; weak D call: TRBD1 (6 bases). The sequencing sample was made of blood. CDR3 sequence: CASSWRPPGQTTSRNTIYF. The CDR3 DNA reads TGTGCCAGCAGTTGGCGACCCCCGGGACAAACAACTAGTAGGAACACCATATATTTT.